This T cell receptor (beta chain) is drawn from a study of spatial heterogeneity in lung cancer. Study in general: The study consistently detected more beta-chain than alpha-chain sequences.

This clonotype was observed at least ten times. TCRdb processed the 5' RACE reads anew with MiXCR; each CDR3 protein has one entry. The sample lists about 53,000 distinct CDR3 sequences; roughly 7% were seen once. Time point here: sample taken at primary tumor resection. Extraction of whole RNA from tumor, nontumor lung or frozen PBMC preceded unsorted sequencing. V was cut by 6 bases and J by 8 bases, with 19 bases left in between. The V gene's germline CDR1 is ENHRY and CDR2 SYGVKD. This CDR3 is built from 14 residues. This chain connects TRBV10-3 to TRBJ1-2, with D tentatively TRBD1 (6 bases). The TCR originated in a female donor with early-stage non-small cell lung cancer. The sequencing here drew on PBMCs, taken at surgery. The CDR3 DNA reads as TGTGCCATCAGAAATACCCCGGCAGGGGTCGGCTACACCTTC. This translates into CAIRNTPAGVGYTF.